Listed below are T cell receptor beta chains from one sample, sequenced in a study of radiotherapy plus CTLA-4 blockade in lung cancer. Generated by immunoSEQ multiplex PCR, the TCRdb table keeps only in-frame clones and is missing some. The sample holds 90,000 to 150,000 clones, nearly 80% seen once. The input for sequencing was peripheral blood, taken from a patient treated with radiotherapy plus ipilimumab. These receptors all stem from a human donor with non-small cell lung cancer who had a partial response to radiotherapy plus ipilimumab. Both conserved end residues are part of each CDR3. A D gene is named only where the DNA matches it firmly. For some rows the clone size is stated as once, few or many, or as a class when expanded; others skip it.

clone_size	v_call	j_call	d_call	cdr3_aa	cdr3_nt
once	TRBV7-3	TRBJ2-5	-	CASSLDYRIMYF	TGTGCCAGCAGCTTAGACTATCGGATTATGTACTTC
-	TRBV5-1	TRBJ1-2	-	CASSAPGTGGPRYGYTF	TGCGCCAGCAGCGCGCCCGGTACGGGGGGCCCGAGGTATGGCTACACCTTC
-	TRBV15	TRBJ2-1	-	CATSRGDSYYNEQFF	TGTGCCACCAGCAGAGGCGACAGTTACTACAATGAGCAGTTCTTC
-	TRBV29-1	TRBJ2-5	TRBD1	CSVEKGAKETQYF	TGCAGCGTTGAAAAGGGGGCTAAAGAGACCCAGTACTTC
-	TRBV30	TRBJ2-1	TRBD2	CAWSGTSGHNEQFF	TGTGCCTGGAGCGGGACTAGCGGACACAATGAGCAGTTCTTC
-	TRBV2	TRBJ2-5	-	CASSEDRIRTQYF	TGTGCCAGCAGTGAAGACAGAATAAGGACCCAGTACTTC
few	TRBV4-2	TRBJ2-7	TRBD1	CASSQDGGTGNHEQYF	TGTGCCAGCAGCCAAGATGGGGGGACAGGGAATCACGAGCAGTACTTC
-	TRBV13	TRBJ1-1	-	CASSLGGQGLMNTEAFF	TGTGCCAGCAGTTTAGGGGGGCAGGGGCTCATGAACACTGAAGCTTTCTTT
-	TRBV27	TRBJ2-5	TRBD2	CASSLHYQGLAGVEETQYF	TGTGCCAGCAGTTTACACTACCAGGGACTAGCGGGAGTAGAAGAGACCCAGTACTTC
-	TRBV5-4	TRBJ1-5	-	CASSLGLNQPQHF	TGTGCCAGCAGCTTGGGCCTAAACCAGCCCCAGCATTTT
-	TRBV19	TRBJ2-1	-	CASSHPSLATSDEQFF	TGTGCCAGTAGTCACCCCTCCCTAGCTACCTCCGATGAGCAGTTCTTC
-	TRBV7-9	TRBJ2-7	-	CASRKDLAPSEQYF	TGTGCCAGCAGAAAGGACTTGGCCCCATCCGAGCAGTACTTC
-	TRBV6-5	TRBJ1-3	-	CASSRARVENTIYF	TGTGCCAGCAGCCGCGCCAGGGTGGAAAACACCATATATTTT